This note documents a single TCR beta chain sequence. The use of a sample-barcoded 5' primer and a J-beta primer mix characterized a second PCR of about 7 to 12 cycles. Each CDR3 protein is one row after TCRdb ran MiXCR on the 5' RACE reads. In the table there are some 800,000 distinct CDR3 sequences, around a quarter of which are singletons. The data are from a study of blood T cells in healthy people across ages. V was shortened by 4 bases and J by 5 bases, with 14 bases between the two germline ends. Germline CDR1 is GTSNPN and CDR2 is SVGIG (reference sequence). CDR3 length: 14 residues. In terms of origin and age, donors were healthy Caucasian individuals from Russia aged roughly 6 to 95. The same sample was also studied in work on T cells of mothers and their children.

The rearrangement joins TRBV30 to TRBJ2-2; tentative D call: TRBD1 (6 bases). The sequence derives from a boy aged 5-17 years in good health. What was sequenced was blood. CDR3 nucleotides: TGTGCCTGGACTACATACAGGGTAACCGGGGAGCTGTTTTTT. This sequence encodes CAWTTYRVTGELFF. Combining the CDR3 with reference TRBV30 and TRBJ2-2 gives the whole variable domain SQTIHQWPATLVQPVGSPLSLECTVEGTSNPNLYWYRQAAGRGLQLLFYSVGIGQISSEVPQNLSASRPQDRQFILSSKKLLLSDSGFYLCAWTTYRVTGELFFGEGSRLTVL.